Given below is one TCR beta chain in context. This clonotype has ten or more counts. Its specific antigen is unknown. No clone much larger than this one lies a single base away; base qualities are absent. These data belong to a study of early T cells in non-severe SARS-CoV-2 infection (dated by TCRdb to 2020 to 2023). Background on the whole study: Bulk RNA from unsorted whole blood was used for TCR sequencing, so alpha and beta chains could not be paired. Broader findings and caveats from the paper: Matching against VDJdb was skewed toward anti-spike CD8 responses, likely underestimated virus-specific expansions, and missed private and CD4 specificities.

Libraries came from 5' RACE. Sequencing was performed on a NextSeq 500. To correct for sequencing error and PCR bias, the TCR library protocol tagged individual cDNA molecules with unique molecular identifiers. Sequencing covered both TCR alpha and beta chains, and within each sample the abundances of alpha and beta sequences were tightly co-correlated. As for the original processing: Decombinator V4 was used to annotate TCR sequences for V gene, J gene and CDR3. Expanded TCRs were defined as changing significantly between any two time points under a Poisson model with p below 0.0001. TCR abundances were normalised to the total number of TCRs sequenced in each sample and reported as counts per million. MAIT TCRs were defined by TRAV1-2 paired with TRAJ12, TRAJ20 or TRAJ33, and iNKT TCRs by TRAV10 paired with TRAJ18. VDJdb, accessed 1 November 2021, was searched for CMV, EBV and SARS-CoV-2 annotated TCRs, with TCRs annotated for multiple antigens excluded. In-frame beta chains were kept once TCRdb had trimmed the public reads at Q25 with fastp and called clones with MiXCR. When rows share a CDR3 protein, they turn into one entry using the most common DNA and genes. The V and J calls follow TCRdb's processing rather than the paper's. The sample table lists about 33,000 distinct CDR3 sequences, over 4.5% of them with a count of one. The ten largest make up 12% to 15% of the sample.

Set within a cohort of healthcare workers in London, UK, this nested case-control study involved weekly PCR testing of nasopharyngeal swabs along with blood sampling. Healthcare workers were enrolled in the week of the UK lockdown, from 23 to 31 March 2020, and were followed every week for up to roughly 16 weeks. The germline V gene sets CDR1 to MNHEY and CDR2 to SVGEGT. Relative to germline, V is missing 8 bases and J is missing 8 bases, with 11 bases of the junction outside any gene match. Reading from cysteine to phenylalanine, the CDR3 counts 14 amino acids. Only the CDR3 part of the read is kept: 42 bases, read in frame from the first base.

Recombination joined TRBV6-2 or TRBV6-3 with TRBJ2-1; TRBD2 matches 8 bases in the middle. The specimen was whole blood. The receptor's source is an adult who was a healthcare worker with PCR-confirmed SARS-CoV-2 infection or an uninfected control (not recorded which). The nucleotides are TGTGCCAGCGCCCTCGGGGGGGGGTTACATGAGCAGTTCTTC. This gives the protein CASALGGGLHEQFF.